The clone carrying this T cell receptor beta chain came up once. The data stem from a study of shared T cell receptors in the human thymus. Trimming took off 3 bases at V and 9 bases at J, with 9 bases between the two ends. There are 12 residues in the CDR3. The germline CDR1 and CDR2 sequences are KGHSH and LQKENI. Profiled with immunoSEQ multiplex PCR; TCRdb holds only in-frame clones, not every one. The data hold approximately 730,000 clones, with approximately 85% observed a single time. The sample was also reused in another study, on human thymus T cells. That source reports: Healthy Finnish infants undergoing corrective surgery for congenital heart defects were used as donors.

The rearrangement links TRBV18 to TRBJ2-1, with D possibly matching TRBD2 (6 bases). The source of this sequence is a girl less than two years old with a congenital heart defect. What was sequenced was thymocytes. In DNA, the CDR3 is TGTGCCAGCTCACCGGGGGGAGGTGAGCAGTTCTTC. Amino acids: CASSPGGGEQFF.